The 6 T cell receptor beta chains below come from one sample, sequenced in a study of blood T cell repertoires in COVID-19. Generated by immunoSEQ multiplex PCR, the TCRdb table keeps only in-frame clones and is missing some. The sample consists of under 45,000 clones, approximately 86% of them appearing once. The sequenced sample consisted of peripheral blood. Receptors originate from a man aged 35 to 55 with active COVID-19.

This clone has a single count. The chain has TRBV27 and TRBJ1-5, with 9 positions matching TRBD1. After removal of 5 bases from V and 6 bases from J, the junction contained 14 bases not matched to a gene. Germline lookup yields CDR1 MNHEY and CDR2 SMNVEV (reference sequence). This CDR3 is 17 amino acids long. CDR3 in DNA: TGTGCCAGCAGTCCGTCCGGGACAGGGTTTGGTAGTCAGCCCCAGCATTTT. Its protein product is CASSPSGTGFGSQPQHF.

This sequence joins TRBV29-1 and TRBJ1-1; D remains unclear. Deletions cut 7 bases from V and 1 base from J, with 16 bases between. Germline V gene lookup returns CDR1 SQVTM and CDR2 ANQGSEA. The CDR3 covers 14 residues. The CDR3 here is CSAYSVGRNTEAFF. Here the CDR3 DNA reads TGCAGCGCTTACAGTGTTGGTAGGAACACTGAAGCTTTCTTT.

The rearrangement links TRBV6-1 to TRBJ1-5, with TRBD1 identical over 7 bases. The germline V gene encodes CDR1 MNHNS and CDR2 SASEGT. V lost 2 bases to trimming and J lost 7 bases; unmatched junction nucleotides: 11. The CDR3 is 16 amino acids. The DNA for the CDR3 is TGTGCCAGCAGTGAAAGGGGACAGCGGTTTGGCCAGCCCCAGCATTTT. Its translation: CASSERGQRFGQPQHF.

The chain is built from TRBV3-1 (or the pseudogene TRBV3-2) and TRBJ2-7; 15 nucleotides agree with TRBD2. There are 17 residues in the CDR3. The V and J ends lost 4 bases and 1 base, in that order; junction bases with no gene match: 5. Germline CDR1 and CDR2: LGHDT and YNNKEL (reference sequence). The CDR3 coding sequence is TGTGCCAGCAGCCCTGGACTAGCGGGAGGGAAGTCCTACGAGCAGTACTTC. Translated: CASSPGLAGGKSYEQYF.

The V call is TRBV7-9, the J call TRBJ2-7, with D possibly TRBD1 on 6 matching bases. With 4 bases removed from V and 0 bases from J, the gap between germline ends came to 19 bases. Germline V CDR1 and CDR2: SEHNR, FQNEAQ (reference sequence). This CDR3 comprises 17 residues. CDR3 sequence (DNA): TGTGCCAGCAGCTCGAGCCCGAGGGGGAAGGGCTCCTACGAGCAGTACTTC. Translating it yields CASSSSPRGKGSYEQYF.

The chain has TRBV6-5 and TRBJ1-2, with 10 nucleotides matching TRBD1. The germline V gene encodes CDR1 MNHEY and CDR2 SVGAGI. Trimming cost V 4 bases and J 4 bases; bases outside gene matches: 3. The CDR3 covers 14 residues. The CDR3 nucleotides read TGTGCCAGCAGTTCGGACAGGGGGGCCTATGGCTACACCTTC. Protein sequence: CASSSDRGAYGYTF.